This is a list of T cell receptor beta chains from one sample in a study of regulatory T cells in long-lasting Graves disease. In TCRdb, the multiplex PCR reads were re-called with MiXCR into one record per CDR3 protein. This sample has approximately 300,000 distinct CDR3 sequences, with about a sixth found just once. The sequences come from peripheral blood mononuclear cells (PBMCs), collected at new diagnosis, from a patient treated with antithyroid drugs. All receptors come from a female donor with Graves disease. Each CDR3 is given with its conserved first and last residue. Each record gives: clone size, J gene, D gene, V gene, CDR3 DNA, CDR3 protein. The D gene is left open where the match is weak. For some rows the clone size is stated as once, few or many, or as a class when expanded; others skip it.

abundance: many; j_gene: TRBJ2-3; d_gene: .; v_gene: TRBV6-1; CDR3nt: TGTGCCAGCGGAGAGGACAGTGGAAGTGCAGATACGCAGTATTTT; CDR3aa: CASGEDSGSADTQYF
abundance: few; j_gene: TRBJ2-2; d_gene: .; v_gene: TRBV13; CDR3nt: TGTGCCAGCAGCTTTAATCTGGCCGGGGAGCTGTTTTTT; CDR3aa: CASSFNLAGELFF
abundance: many; j_gene: TRBJ1-2; d_gene: .; v_gene: TRBV12-3/TRBV12-4; CDR3nt: TGTGCCAGCAGTTTATGGGGTCAGGGGAGGTTTTTTCGAAACTATGGCTACACCTTC; CDR3aa: CASSLWGQGRFFRNYGYTF
abundance: few; j_gene: TRBJ2-1; d_gene: TRBD2; v_gene: TRBV30; CDR3nt: TGTGCCTGGAGTCCCGGGAGGGCCTACAATGAGCAGTTCTTC; CDR3aa: CAWSPGRAYNEQFF
abundance: many; j_gene: TRBJ2-7; d_gene: TRBD2; v_gene: TRBV12-3/TRBV12-4; CDR3nt: TGTGCCAGCACCGTAAGCGGGAGTTACGAGCAGTACTTC; CDR3aa: CASTVSGSYEQYF
abundance: many; j_gene: TRBJ2-5; d_gene: .; v_gene: TRBV2; CDR3nt: TGTGCCAGCAGACGACAGTGGGGTTTGGAGACCCAGTACTTC; CDR3aa: CASRRQWGLETQYF
abundance: .; j_gene: TRBJ2-5; d_gene: .; v_gene: TRBV2; CDR3nt: TGTGCCAGCGGGACATTGAGTCGGTCTTGGGAGACCCAGTACTTC; CDR3aa: CASGTLSRSWETQYF
abundance: many; j_gene: TRBJ2-7; d_gene: .; v_gene: TRBV6-2/TRBV6-3; CDR3nt: TGTGCCAGGGTTTTGAGACTAGACATCGACGAGCAGTACTTC; CDR3aa: CARVLRLDIDEQYF
abundance: many; j_gene: TRBJ2-1; d_gene: TRBD2; v_gene: TRBV20-1; CDR3nt: TGCAGTGCTAGAGCCCTAGCGGGAGTTGAGGATGAGCAGTTCTTC; CDR3aa: CSARALAGVEDEQFF
abundance: .; j_gene: TRBJ1-4; d_gene: .; v_gene: TRBV20-1; CDR3nt: TGCAGTGCTAGATCCAATGAAAAACTGTTTTTT; CDR3aa: CSARSNEKLFF
abundance: many; j_gene: TRBJ2-4; d_gene: .; v_gene: TRBV12-3/TRBV12-4; CDR3nt: TGTGCCAGCAGCCCCCTCGGGGGGCGCATTCAGTACTTC; CDR3aa: CASSPLGGRIQYF
abundance: many; j_gene: TRBJ2-5; d_gene: TRBD1; v_gene: TRBV6-1; CDR3nt: TGTGCCAGCGTAGACAGGGGTCGGCAAGAGACCCAGTACTTC; CDR3aa: CASVDRGRQETQYF
abundance: .; j_gene: TRBJ2-1; d_gene: .; v_gene: TRBV30; CDR3nt: TGTGCCTCCCCCGGGAGCTACAATGAGCAGTTCTTC; CDR3aa: CASPGSYNEQFF
abundance: many; j_gene: TRBJ2-5; d_gene: .; v_gene: TRBV25-1; CDR3nt: TGTGCCAGCAGTGTTTTCGGTCGTGGTTTCCAAGAGACCCAGTACTTC; CDR3aa: CASSVFGRGFQETQYF
abundance: many; j_gene: TRBJ2-3; d_gene: .; v_gene: TRBV27; CDR3nt: TGTGCCAGCAGTTCGTCGGGATTCATCACAGATACGCAGTATTTT; CDR3aa: CASSSSGFITDTQYF
abundance: many; j_gene: TRBJ2-1; d_gene: TRBD2; v_gene: TRBV18; CDR3nt: TGTGCCAGCTCACCAATAGCGGGCGATGAGCAGTTCTTC; CDR3aa: CASSPIAGDEQFF
abundance: many; j_gene: TRBJ2-1; d_gene: TRBD2; v_gene: TRBV20-1; CDR3nt: TGCAGTGCCCCACGCGGGGCTAGCGGAACCTACAATGAGCAGTTCTTC; CDR3aa: CSAPRGASGTYNEQFF
abundance: many; j_gene: TRBJ2-7; d_gene: .; v_gene: TRBV12-3/TRBV12-4; CDR3nt: TGTGCCAGCAGAAGTGGACTTGGCTACGAGCAGTACTTC; CDR3aa: CASRSGLGYEQYF
abundance: many; j_gene: TRBJ2-6; d_gene: TRBD1; v_gene: TRBV27; CDR3nt: TGTGCCAGCAGTCCGGGACAGGGCCTTGCGGCCAACGTCCTGACTTTC; CDR3aa: CASSPGQGLAANVLTF
abundance: few; j_gene: TRBJ2-7; d_gene: .; v_gene: TRBV4-1; CDR3nt: TGCGCCAGCAGCCCACACTACATATACGAGCAGTACTTC; CDR3aa: CASSPHYIYEQYF
abundance: .; j_gene: TRBJ2-7; d_gene: .; v_gene: TRBV10-3; CDR3nt: TGTGCCATCAGTGATCTCATCTCTTCCTACGAGCAGTACTTC; CDR3aa: CAISDLISSYEQYF
abundance: .; j_gene: TRBJ2-3; d_gene: TRBD2; v_gene: TRBV6-1; CDR3nt: TGTGCCAGCACTGCCCCTCCGGGACTAGCGGGAGTGTTAGATACGCAGTATTTT; CDR3aa: CASTAPPGLAGVLDTQYF
abundance: many; j_gene: TRBJ2-2; d_gene: TRBD1; v_gene: TRBV10-3; CDR3nt: TGTGCCATCGGACAGGGGGCGCCCGGGGAGCTGTTTTTT; CDR3aa: CAIGQGAPGELFF
abundance: .; j_gene: TRBJ2-6; d_gene: TRBD1; v_gene: TRBV19; CDR3nt: TGTGCCAGTAGTATGAGACAGGGCCCCTCTGGGGCCAACGTCCTGACTTTC; CDR3aa: CASSMRQGPSGANVLTF
abundance: many; j_gene: TRBJ1-6; d_gene: .; v_gene: TRBV20-1; CDR3nt: TGCAGTGCTCTCCGCGGGGAGGGGTGGAATTCACCCCTCCACTTT; CDR3aa: CSALRGEGWNSPLHF
abundance: .; j_gene: TRBJ2-7; d_gene: .; v_gene: TRBV12-5; CDR3nt: TGTGTTAGTGGAAAAGTAGGGGGGCTTGGAACAAATAGCTCCTACGAGCAGTACTTC; CDR3aa: CVSGKVGGLGTNSSYEQYF
abundance: few; j_gene: TRBJ2-1; d_gene: TRBD2; v_gene: TRBV10-1; CDR3nt: TGCGCCAGCAGTGATCAAGGGGAGGGGCAGTTCTTC; CDR3aa: CASSDQGEGQFF
abundance: many; j_gene: TRBJ2-5; d_gene: .; v_gene: TRBV24-1; CDR3nt: TGTGCCACCGAAGGGAAGTACCAAGAGACCCAGTACTTC; CDR3aa: CATEGKYQETQYF
abundance: many; j_gene: TRBJ2-7; d_gene: TRBD1; v_gene: TRBV6-2/TRBV6-3; CDR3nt: TGTGCCAGCAGGGGGGACAGGGGGCCACCCGTGGGATACTACGAGCAGTACTTC; CDR3aa: CASRGDRGPPVGYYEQYF
abundance: .; j_gene: TRBJ2-7; d_gene: .; v_gene: TRBV12-3/TRBV12-4; CDR3nt: TGTGCCAGCAGTTTAAGTCGGGTTACCTACGAGCAGTACTTC; CDR3aa: CASSLSRVTYEQYF
abundance: many; j_gene: TRBJ2-7; d_gene: TRBD1; v_gene: TRBV29-1; CDR3nt: TGCAGCGTCCGGGACAGGGGGCGAATTTTAGCCTACGAGCAGTACTTC; CDR3aa: CSVRDRGRILAYEQYF
abundance: many; j_gene: TRBJ2-7; d_gene: TRBD2; v_gene: TRBV25-1; CDR3nt: TGTGCCAGGAGCGGGAGGGTTTACGAGCAGTACTTC; CDR3aa: CARSGRVYEQYF
abundance: many; j_gene: TRBJ2-3; d_gene: TRBD2; v_gene: TRBV5-1; CDR3nt: TGCGCCAGCAGCTTACAGAGCGGGAATACGCAGTATTTT; CDR3aa: CASSLQSGNTQYF
abundance: .; j_gene: TRBJ1-6; d_gene: .; v_gene: TRBV6-2/TRBV6-3; CDR3nt: TGTGCCAGCAGTTACTCAGGGAGCTCCTATAATTCACCCCTCCACTTT; CDR3aa: CASSYSGSSYNSPLHF
abundance: many; j_gene: TRBJ1-4; d_gene: TRBD1; v_gene: TRBV30; CDR3nt: TGTGCCTGGAGTCCACGATCGACAGGGACCTATGAAAAACTGTTTTTT; CDR3aa: CAWSPRSTGTYEKLFF
abundance: many; j_gene: TRBJ2-7; d_gene: TRBD1; v_gene: TRBV27; CDR3nt: TGTGCCAGCAAGCGGACAGGGTCCTACGAGCAGTACTTC; CDR3aa: CASKRTGSYEQYF
abundance: many; j_gene: TRBJ2-3; d_gene: TRBD1; v_gene: TRBV28; CDR3nt: TGTGCCAGCAACCCGGGACAGGGACTCGCAGATACGCAGTATTTT; CDR3aa: CASNPGQGLADTQYF
abundance: many; j_gene: TRBJ2-5; d_gene: .; v_gene: TRBV6-2/TRBV6-3; CDR3nt: TGTGCCAGCAGTTACACCGGAGGAGGTCAAGAGACCCAGTACTTC; CDR3aa: CASSYTGGGQETQYF
abundance: many; j_gene: TRBJ1-3; d_gene: .; v_gene: TRBV3-1; CDR3nt: TGTGCCAGCAGCCTGGAAAACACCATATATTTT; CDR3aa: CASSLENTIYF
abundance: few; j_gene: TRBJ1-2; d_gene: .; v_gene: TRBV19; CDR3nt: TGTGCCAGTAGTTCACAATATGGGGGTAGCTATGGCTACACCTTC; CDR3aa: CASSSQYGGSYGYTF
abundance: many; j_gene: TRBJ1-6; d_gene: .; v_gene: TRBV27; CDR3nt: TGTGCCAGCAGTTTAGAGGGGGCCTATAATTCACCCCTCCACTTT; CDR3aa: CASSLEGAYNSPLHF
abundance: .; j_gene: TRBJ1-1; d_gene: .; v_gene: TRBV29-1; CDR3nt: TGCAGCGTTGTCCCCGTCATGAACACTGAAGCTTTCTTT; CDR3aa: CSVVPVMNTEAFF
abundance: many; j_gene: TRBJ1-3; d_gene: .; v_gene: TRBV6-1; CDR3nt: TGTGCCAGCAGCCAACCGTGGGACCCTGGAAACACCATATATTTT; CDR3aa: CASSQPWDPGNTIYF